A selection of T cell receptor beta chains follows, all from one sample in a study of blood T cell repertoires in COVID-19. Some clones are missing from TCRdb's copy, which holds only in-frame ones; the method was immunoSEQ multiplex PCR. The table includes fewer than 300,000 clones, 83% detected once. The sequencing sample was made of peripheral blood. The source is a woman between 45 and 60 years old who had recovered from COVID-19. Each CDR3 is given with its conserved first and last residue. The D gene is left open where the match is weak. Rows give clone size only sometimes, using once, few, many, or a class for an expanded clone.

>TRBJ1-5|.|.|TRBV4-3
TGCGCCAGCAGCCAAGATGCGCATCAGCCCCAGCATTTT
CASSQDAHQPQHF
>TRBJ2-3|.|.|TRBV28
TGTGCCAGCAGTTGGCGGGGGCGGAGCACAGATACGCAGTATTTT
CASSWRGRSTDTQYF
>TRBJ1-5|.|.|TRBV2
TGTGCCAGCAATCGTGTGGAGAATCAGCCCCAGCATTTT
CASNRVENQPQHF
>TRBJ1-2|TRBD1|few|TRBV9
TGTGCCAGCAGCGAGGGACAGTTAAACTATGGCTACACCTTC
CASSEGQLNYGYTF
>TRBJ2-7|TRBD1|few|TRBV7-9
TGTGCCAGCAGCTTAGGGGACAGGGGAGACGAGCAGTACTTC
CASSLGDRGDEQYF
>TRBJ2-1|TRBD2|.|TRBV5-4
TGTGCCAGCAGCTCGGGGGGGAGCGGGAGTTACAATGAGCAGTTCTTC
CASSSGGSGSYNEQFF
>TRBJ1-1|.|.|TRBV3-1/TRBV3-2
TGTGCCAGCAGCCAAGATCGAGGGAAAACTGAAGCTTTCTTT
CASSQDRGKTEAFF
>TRBJ2-1|.|.|TRBV7-3
TGTGCCAGCAGCCGGGGACCCCAGGAGGGTGAGCAGTTCTTC
CASSRGPQEGEQFF
>TRBJ1-1|TRBD1|.|TRBV19
TGTGCCAGTAGCAGGGGGATACTGAACACTGAAGCTTTCTTT
CASSRGILNTEAFF
>TRBJ2-7|.|.|TRBV28
TGTGCCAGCAGTTCCGGGATGCCACCGGACGAGCAGTACTTC
CASSSGMPPDEQYF
>TRBJ1-1|.|.|TRBV5-5
TGTGCCAGCAGTAGGACAGCGCAACTGAACACTGAAGCTTTCTTT
CASSRTAQLNTEAFF
>TRBJ1-5|.|many|TRBV19
TGTGCCAGTAGTATCGGGGGGAATCAGCCCCAGCATTTT
CASSIGGNQPQHF
>TRBJ1-5|.|.|TRBV7-8
TGTGCCAGCAGCTTCCACCAAATGTACAGGGAGCGGCGGAATCAGCCCCAGCATTTT
CASSFHQMYRERRNQPQHF
>TRBJ1-4|.|.|TRBV3-1/TRBV3-2
TGTGCCAGCAGTGACATTTCAACTAATGAAAAACTGTTTTTT
CASSDISTNEKLFF
>TRBJ1-2|.|.|TRBV18
TGTGCCAGCTCACCCGACAGGATAGGAGGCTACACCTTC
CASSPDRIGGYTF
>TRBJ2-1|.|.|TRBV14
TGTGCCAGCAGCCGAAGAAACGGTTTCTCCTACAATGAGCAGTTCTTC
CASSRRNGFSYNEQFF
>TRBJ1-1|.|.|TRBV30
TGTGCCTGGAAGACAGAATGGAACACTGAAGCTTTCTTT
CAWKTEWNTEAFF
>TRBJ1-2|.|.|TRBV24-1
TGTGCCACCAGTGACGTAGACTATGGCTACACCTTC
CATSDVDYGYTF
>TRBJ2-5|.|.|TRBV29-1
TGCAGCGTTGGGGGCAGGCAAGAGACCCAGTACTTC
CSVGGRQETQYF
>TRBJ2-3|TRBD1|.|TRBV28
TGTGCCAGCAGTTCCGACGACAGGGGGGGCACAGATACGCAGTATTTT
CASSSDDRGGTDTQYF
>TRBJ2-5|.|.|TRBV3-1/TRBV3-2
TGTGCCAGCAGCCTCATGGAGGAGACCCAGTACTTC
CASSLMEETQYF
>TRBJ1-2|TRBD1|.|TRBV7-2
TGTGCCAGCAGCTCCCTCCATCCGGGACAGGACCCCTATGGCTACACCTTC
CASSSLHPGQDPYGYTF
>TRBJ2-5|TRBD1|.|TRBV7-2
TGTGCCAGCAGCGAATATAGGGGGACAGTACAAGAGACCCAGTACTTC
CASSEYRGTVQETQYF
>TRBJ2-1|.|many|TRBV5-4
TGTGCCAGCAGCCTCCCCCTTGAGGCGGGTTACAATGAGCAGTTCTTC
CASSLPLEAGYNEQFF
>TRBJ2-2|TRBD2|.|TRBV7-3
TGTGCCAGCAGCTCACGAACGGGACTAGCGGGGGGGCCCGGGGAGCTGTTTTTT
CASSSRTGLAGGPGELFF
>TRBJ1-5|TRBD1|.|TRBV3-1/TRBV3-2
TGTGCCAGCAGTACTACAGGGGGCGGTCAGCCCCAGCATTTT
CASSTTGGGQPQHF
>TRBJ1-3|.|.|TRBV4-2
TGTGCCAGCAGTAGGGAGGGCACTGGAAACACCATATATTTT
CASSREGTGNTIYF
>TRBJ2-1|TRBD2|.|TRBV7-9
TGTGCCAGCAGCTCTAGCGGACTATCCTACAATGAGCAGTTCTTC
CASSSSGLSYNEQFF
>TRBJ1-2|.|once|TRBV5-6
TGTGCCAGCAGCGGCAGGGTTCCTAGCTATGGCTACACCTTC
CASSGRVPSYGYTF
>TRBJ1-1|.|.|TRBV10-2
TGCGCCAGCAAGCAGGGTTTTCTTGAAGCTTTCTTT
CASKQGFLEAFF
>TRBJ1-2|.|.|TRBV4-3
TGCGCCAGCAGCCAAGGGCTTGAGGGTGGCTACACCTTC
CASSQGLEGGYTF
>TRBJ1-1|.|.|TRBV7-8
TGTGCCAGCACCCACCACCTAGAGACTGAAGCTTTCTTT
CASTHHLETEAFF
>TRBJ2-7|.|.|TRBV9
TGTGCCAGCAGCGTAGCGTCTCTCGGTCCCGAGCAGTACTTC
CASSVASLGPEQYF
>TRBJ2-5|.|.|TRBV28
TGTGCCAGCAGTTTAGCGGGGAAGACCCAGTACTTC
CASSLAGKTQYF
>TRBJ2-4|TRBD2|once|TRBV27
TGTGCCAGCAGGGCTCAGGGGAACCCCTTGTTAGCGGGAGGGCAGAGCAAAAACATTCAGTACTTC
CASRAQGNPLLAGGQSKNIQYF
>TRBJ2-3|.|.|TRBV9
TGTGCCAGCAGCTACACCGAGACACACATCACAGATACGCAGTATTTT
CASSYTETHITDTQYF
>TRBJ2-3|TRBD2|.|TRBV10-3
TGTGCCATCAGTGAAGGCAGCGGGGGTGGGGATACGCAGTATTTT
CAISEGSGGGDTQYF
>TRBJ2-5|.|.|TRBV2
TGTGCCAGCAGTGTTGGAGGAGAGACCCAGTACTTC
CASSVGGETQYF
>TRBJ1-1|TRBD1|once|TRBV13
TGTGCCAGCAGCTCCCCCCCGGGGACAGGGGGCAGGGACACTGAAGCTTTCTTT
CASSSPPGTGGRDTEAFF
>TRBJ2-1|.|many|TRBV27
TGTGCCAGCAGTCTCCGGAATGAGCAGTTCTTC
CASSLRNEQFF
>TRBJ2-1|TRBD2|.|TRBV30
TGTGCCTGGGCCGGACTAGCGGGTAGCTCCTACAATGAGCAGTTCTTC
CAWAGLAGSSYNEQFF
>TRBJ2-1|.|.|TRBV4-3
TGCGCCAGCAGCCAAGATCTGAGCCGCAGGAAGCAGTTCTTC
CASSQDLSRRKQFF
>TRBJ2-7|.|few|TRBV6-4
TGTGCCAGCTGGGGCCTTCCCCTAAATGGCGAGCAGTACTTC
CASWGLPLNGEQYF
>TRBJ1-1|.|.|TRBV5-1
TGCGCCAGCAACCCCCTTGGCAAGAACACTGAAGCTTTCTTT
CASNPLGKNTEAFF
>TRBJ1-5|.|.|TRBV10-3
TGTGCCATCAGTAGCGATAGCAATCAGCCCCAGCATTTT
CAISSDSNQPQHF
>TRBJ1-4|.|.|TRBV19
TGTGCCAGTAGTATTCCCGGGATTAATGAAAAACTGTTTTTT
CASSIPGINEKLFF
>TRBJ1-2|.|.|TRBV5-6
TGTGCCAGCAGCTTGGGACAGCTACGTTGGCACTATGGCTACACCTTC
CASSLGQLRWHYGYTF
>TRBJ2-1|.|.|TRBV6-5
TGTGCCAGCACCCAGTCACCGGGAGTGCAGTTCTTC
CASTQSPGVQFF
>TRBJ1-2|.|.|TRBV4-3
TGCGCCAGCAGCCAAGATGGTACAGCCTATGGCTACACCTTC
CASSQDGTAYGYTF
>TRBJ1-6|.|.|TRBV23-1
TGCGCCAGCAGTCATTTTCTCGAGCCGCGGGGGAATTCACCCCTCCACTTT
CASSHFLEPRGNSPLHF
>TRBJ2-3|TRBD2|.|TRBV5-1
TGCGCCAGCAGCGTGAGCGGGGGGGCCGGAGATACGCAGTATTTT
CASSVSGGAGDTQYF
>TRBJ2-1|.|.|TRBV19
TGTGCCAGTAGTATCCCCGGCGGGGTGGGGCAGTTCTTC
CASSIPGGVGQFF
>TRBJ2-2|TRBD1|.|TRBV6-4
TGTGCCAGCAGTGAGGGACAGGGGAGCACCGGGGAGCTGTTTTTT
CASSEGQGSTGELFF
>TRBJ1-2|.|.|TRBV5-4
TGTGCCAGCAGCTTGGGGGGGCAGGAGCCCTATGGCTACACCTTC
CASSLGGQEPYGYTF
>TRBJ2-7|.|once|TRBV7-2
TGTGCCAGCAGCTTACATCAGGGATACTACGAGCAGTACTTC
CASSLHQGYYEQYF
>TRBJ2-1|TRBD2|.|TRBV4-2
TGTGCCAGCAGCCAATTTGGAGCGGGAGGGGCTAATGAGCAGTTCTTC
CASSQFGAGGANEQFF
>TRBJ2-7|TRBD2|.|TRBV7-2
TGTGCCAGCCGCTCCCGGGGGCTAGCGGGGGGGCGTCGGGACTACGAGCAGTACTTC
CASRSRGLAGGRRDYEQYF
>TRBJ2-5|TRBD1|once|TRBV2
TGTGCCAGCAGGCGGGACAGGGGTATAGAGACCCAGTACTTC
CASRRDRGIETQYF